Each of the 8 T cell receptor beta chains below was sequenced from the same sample in a study of graft-versus-host responses after intestinal transplantation. Their antigens are not known. The repertoire was sequenced with immunoSEQ multiplex PCR; TCRdb's copy has only in-frame clones and lacks some. Of 30,000 to 50,000 clones listed, nearly 95% are singletons. The sequencing here drew on unstimulated CD8+ T cells sorted from spleen or lymph node cells, taken before transplant. The receptors come from a human donor who was the organ donor for an intestinal transplant.

The chain uses TRBV29-1 and TRBJ2-1; D ambiguous. V was cut by 7 bases and J by 1 base, with 5 bases left in between. CDR1 and CDR2 (germline): SQVTM, ANQGSEA. CDR3 length: 11 amino acids. CDR3 amino acids: CSALSYNEQFF. CDR3 DNA sequence: TGCAGCGCTCTTTCCTACAATGAGCAGTTCTTC.

The chain has TRBV18 and TRBJ2-1; no clear D gene. V was pared by 0 bases and J by 9 bases, with 12 bases between. The CDR3 contains 14 residues. Germline V CDR1 and CDR2: KGHSH, LQKENI. The CDR3 protein is CASSPPTHLLEQFF. Here the CDR3 DNA reads TGTGCCAGCTCACCACCGACCCATCTTCTTGAGCAGTTCTTC.

This rearrangement joins TRBV11-2 to TRBJ2-5; D is undetermined. The CDR3 consists of 12 residues. V was trimmed by 5 bases and J by 9 bases, leaving 13 bases between them. Germline V gene sequence: CDR1 SGHAT, CDR2 FQNNGV. Here the CDR3 DNA reads TGTGCCAGCAGCCCTCCCGCAGGCGCCCAGTACTTC. It encodes CASSPPAGAQYF.

The J gene is TRBJ1-2, the V gene TRBV10-2; the D is unclear. The CDR3 sequence is 13 residues long. Between the trimmed V and J ends, which lost 3 bases and 0 bases, there was a span of 5 bases. Germline V lookup: CDR1 WSHSY, CDR2 SAAADI. The CDR3 nucleotides are TGCGCCAGCAGTGATTCAGCTAACTATGGCTACACCTTC. This encodes CASSDSANYGYTF.

This clone showed up just a few times. The DNA for the CDR3 is TGTGCCAGCAGCCCCGACAGGGGCTCACCCCTCCACTTT. Translated: CASSPDRGSPLHF. V and J are TRBV7-9 and TRBJ1-6; 8 positions agree with TRBD1. Germline V lookup: CDR1 SEHNR, CDR2 FQNEAQ (reference sequence). Trimming cost V 5 bases and J 10 bases; bases outside gene matches: 4. The CDR3 consists of 13 residues.

This chain joins TRBV9 and TRBJ2-3, with 9 bases identical to TRBD2. The junction had 8 bases not matched to a gene; V was cut back by 4 bases and J by 2 bases. This CDR3 region has 16 residues. The V gene's germline CDR1 is SGDLS and CDR2 YYNGEE. The CDR3: CASSPGRGGHTDTQYF. For the CDR3, the DNA is TGTGCCAGCAGCCCCGGGCGGGGGGGCCACACAGATACGCAGTATTTT. Drawing the rest from reference TRBV9 and TRBJ2-3, the complete variable domain is DSGVTQTPKHLITATGQRVTLRCSPRSGDLSVYWYQQSLDQGLQFLIQYYNGEERAKGNILERFSAQQFPDLHSELNLSSLELGDSALYFCASSPGRGGHTDTQYFGPGTRLTVL.

The chain couples TRBV5-8 to TRBJ2-7; D perhaps matches TRBD1 (6 bases). Trimming pared 6 bases from V and 3 bases from J, leaving 31 bases between. Germline loops: CDR1 SGHTS, CDR2 YDEGEE. The CDR3 consists of 19 residues. The CDR3 protein is CASTGVAGVGVGPFYEQYF. As DNA, the CDR3 is TGTGCCAGCACCGGCGTGGCAGGGGTGGGGGTAGGCCCATTCTACGAGCAGTACTTC.

V is TRBV21-1 and J is TRBJ2-7; the table's TRBD2 call for D was not verified on the DNA. TRBV21-1 is a documented pseudogene. This CDR3 comprises 14 residues. The CDR3 sequence: CASSKARRHYEQYF. The CDR3 DNA reads TGTGCCAGCAGCAAAGCCCGGCGGCACTACGAGCAGTACTTC.